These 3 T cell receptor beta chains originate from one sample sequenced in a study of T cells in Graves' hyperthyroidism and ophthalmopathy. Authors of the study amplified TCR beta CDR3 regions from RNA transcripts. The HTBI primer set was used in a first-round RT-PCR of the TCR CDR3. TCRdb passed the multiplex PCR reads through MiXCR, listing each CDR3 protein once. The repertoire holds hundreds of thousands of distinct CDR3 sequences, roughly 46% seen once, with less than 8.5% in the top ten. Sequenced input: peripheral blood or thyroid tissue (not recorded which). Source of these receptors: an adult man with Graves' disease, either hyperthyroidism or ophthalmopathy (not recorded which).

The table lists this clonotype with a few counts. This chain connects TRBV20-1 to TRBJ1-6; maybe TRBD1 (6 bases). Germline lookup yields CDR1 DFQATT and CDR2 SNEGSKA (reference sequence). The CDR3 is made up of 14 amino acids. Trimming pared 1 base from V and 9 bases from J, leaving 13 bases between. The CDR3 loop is CSARGAGVSSPLHF. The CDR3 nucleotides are TGCAGTGCTAGAGGGGCAGGGGTTAGTTCACCCCTCCACTTT.

Here the CDR3 reads CSARAVSPIYEQYF. The CDR3 DNA follows: TGCAGTGCTAGAGCGGTTTCCCCGATCTACGAGCAGTACTTC. This sequence joins TRBV20-1 and TRBJ2-7; no reliable D call. The CDR3 is 14 amino acids. Germline V gives CDR1 DFQATT, CDR2 SNEGSKA (reference sequence). With 1 base removed from V and 3 bases from J, the gap between germline ends came to 13 bases.

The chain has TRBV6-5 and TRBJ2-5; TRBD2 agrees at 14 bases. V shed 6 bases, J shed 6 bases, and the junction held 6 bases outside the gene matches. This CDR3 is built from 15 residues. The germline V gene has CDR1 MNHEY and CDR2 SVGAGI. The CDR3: CASSLTSGRAKTQYF. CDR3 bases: TGTGCCAGCAGCTTGACTAGCGGGAGGGCAAAGACCCAGTACTTC.